The source of this TCR beta chain is a study of response to subunit inactivated influenza vaccine (dated by TCRdb to the late 2010s). Regarding the research as a whole: Deep quantitative T cell receptor repertoire profiling was used in the study to track responses to a trivalent subunit inactivated influenza vaccine.

As for this clonotype: Its antigen target is currently unknown. No per-base quality is available; no much larger clone lies one base away.

Libraries were made using RT-PCR. TCRdb records Illumina HiSeq 2500 as the sequencer. The public reads were reprocessed in TCRdb via fastp at Q25 and MiXCR, keeping in-frame beta chains. Each entry is one CDR3 protein sequence, shown with its most common DNA and genes. The sample records about 540,000 distinct CDR3 sequences, around 21% of which are singletons. The ten top clones hold approximately 3% of the sample. Beyond this particular receptor, the publication reports: The authors suggested that each seasonal influenza vaccination may recruit only a limited number of new T cells.

Taken from cysteine to phenylalanine, the CDR3 has 12 residues. Here the CDR3 DNA is all that survives: 36 bases in frame from base 1. From the germline V gene (reference sequence), CDR1 is MNHEY and CDR2 is SMNVEV. Trimming costs V 10 bases and J 1 base, and their ends lie 10 bases apart. The data were also submitted as part of a second study, on T cells expressing NK-cell markers. In that second paper, the authors write: The TCR beta cDNA libraries were made using 5'RACE template switching, a step that added both a universal primer site and unique molecular identifiers. Three sorted T-cell subsets (CD3+CD56+NKG2C+, CD3+CD56+NKG2C- and CD3+CD56-NKG2C+) from about 8 donors had their TCR beta-chain repertoires profiled. Of the eight sequenced donors, seven were found to be HCMV-seropositive and one was found to be HCMV-seronegative. To restrict sorting to alphabetaTCR-expressing T cells, an anti-gammadeltaTCR antibody was added in several experiments. For over five donors, the dominant CD3+CD56+NKG2C+ clonotypes were among the top 10 CD8+ clonotypes and accounted for about 1.0-7.0% of CD8+ T cells. Those dominant clonotypes were again the most abundant among CD3+CD56-NKG2C+ cells in a handful of donors, at roughly 25-60.1%. Whether the expanded NKG2C-expressing T cell clones were specific for HCMV antigens remained unclear. The eight sequenced donors were randomly selected healthy volunteers, three men and five women. A commercial ELISA kit detecting HCMV-specific IgG in serum was used to determine HCMV serostatus. Peripheral blood mononuclear cells were isolated from blood by Ficoll density gradient centrifugation. Using Miltenyi isolation kits, CD4+ and CD8+ T cells were isolated from PBMC through magnetic immunoseparation. cDNA synthesis was primed from the TCR beta constant segment and was followed by two successive PCR amplification steps. Libraries were sequenced as 2 x 150 bp reads on Illumina HiSeq 2000/2500, MiSeq or NextSeq. MIGEC was used to demultiplex reads and group reads by UMI, and MiTCR was used to assemble and quantify clonotypes. To remove erroneous sequences, TCR cDNA sequences were retained only when supported by two or more reads. The tcR package was used for downstream repertoire analysis, and clonotypes were matched across fractions by CDR3 nucleotide sequence plus V segment. VDJmatch was used to annotate antigen specificity against VDJdb, with one amino acid substitution in CDR3 permitted.

This receptor was obtained from a man aged 45-60 years who received an inactivated influenza vaccine. Donor details come from another sample of the same person, matched by shared clones. The sample was CD4+ T cells sorted from PBMCs, taken roughly 12 days after vaccination. The V and J genes are TRBV27 and TRBJ1-2, with the D gene call left open. The base sequence is TGTGCCACCCGAAAGGGTAACTATGGCTACACCTTC. Protein translation: CATRKGNYGYTF.